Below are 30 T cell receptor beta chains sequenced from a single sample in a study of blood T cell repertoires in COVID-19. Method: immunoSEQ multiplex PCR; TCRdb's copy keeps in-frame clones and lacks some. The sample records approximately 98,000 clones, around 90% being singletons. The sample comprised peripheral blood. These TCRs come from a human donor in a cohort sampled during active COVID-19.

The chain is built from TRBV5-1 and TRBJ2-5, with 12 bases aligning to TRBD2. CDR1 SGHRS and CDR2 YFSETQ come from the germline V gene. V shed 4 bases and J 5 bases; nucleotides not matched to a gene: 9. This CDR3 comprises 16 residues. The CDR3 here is CASSPLTSGSSETQYF. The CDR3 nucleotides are TGCGCCAGCAGCCCATTGACTAGCGGGAGCTCTGAGACCCAGTACTTC.

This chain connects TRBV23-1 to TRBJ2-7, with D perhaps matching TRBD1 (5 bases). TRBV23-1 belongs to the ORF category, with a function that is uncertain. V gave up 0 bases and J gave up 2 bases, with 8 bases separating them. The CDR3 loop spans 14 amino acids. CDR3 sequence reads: CASSQSRQTYEQYF. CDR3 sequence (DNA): TGCGCCAGCAGTCAATCGAGACAGACCTACGAGCAGTACTTC.

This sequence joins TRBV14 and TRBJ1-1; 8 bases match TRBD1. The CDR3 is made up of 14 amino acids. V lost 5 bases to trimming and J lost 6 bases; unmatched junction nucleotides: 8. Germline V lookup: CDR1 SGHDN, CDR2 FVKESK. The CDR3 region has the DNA TGTGCCAGCAGCAAGGACAGGGTAACGGCTGAAGCTTTCTTT. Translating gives CASSKDRVTAEAFF.

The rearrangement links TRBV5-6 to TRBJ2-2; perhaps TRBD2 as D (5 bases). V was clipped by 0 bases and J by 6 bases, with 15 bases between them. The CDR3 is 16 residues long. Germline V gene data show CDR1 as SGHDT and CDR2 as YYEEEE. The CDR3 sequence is CASSLDAAGAPGELFF. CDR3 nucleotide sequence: TGTGCCAGCAGCTTGGATGCGGCGGGTGCCCCCGGGGAGCTGTTTTTT. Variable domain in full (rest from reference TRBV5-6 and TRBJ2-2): DAGVTQSPTHLIKTRGQQVTLRCSPKSGHDTVSWYQQALGQGPQFIFQYYEEEERQRGNFPDRFSGHQFPNYSSELNVNALLLGDSALYLCASSLDAAGAPGELFFGEGSRLTVL.

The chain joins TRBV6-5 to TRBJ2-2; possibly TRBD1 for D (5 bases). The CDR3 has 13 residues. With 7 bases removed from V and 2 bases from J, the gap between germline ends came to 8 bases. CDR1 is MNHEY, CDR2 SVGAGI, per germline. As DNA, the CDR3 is TGTGCCAGCACACAGGTCAACACCGGGGAGCTGTTTTTT. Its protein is CASTQVNTGELFF.

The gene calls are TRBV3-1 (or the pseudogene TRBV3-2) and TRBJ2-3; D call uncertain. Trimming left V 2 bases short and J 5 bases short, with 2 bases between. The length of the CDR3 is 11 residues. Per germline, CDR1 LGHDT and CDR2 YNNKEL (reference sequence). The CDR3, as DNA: TGTGCCAGCAGCCAACAAGATACGCAGTATTTT. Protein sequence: CASSQQDTQYF.

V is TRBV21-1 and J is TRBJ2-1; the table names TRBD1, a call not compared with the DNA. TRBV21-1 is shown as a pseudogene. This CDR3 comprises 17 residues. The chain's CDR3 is CASSKHQTGTRDNEQFF. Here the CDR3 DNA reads TGTGCCAGCAGCAAACACCAGACAGGGACTCGAGACAATGAGCAGTTCTTC.

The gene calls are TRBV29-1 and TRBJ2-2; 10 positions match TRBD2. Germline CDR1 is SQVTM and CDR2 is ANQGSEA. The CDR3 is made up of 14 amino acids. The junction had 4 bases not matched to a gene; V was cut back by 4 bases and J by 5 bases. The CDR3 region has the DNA TGCAGCGTTGGGTTAGCGGGGGGAACCGGGGAGCTGTTTTTT. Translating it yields CSVGLAGGTGELFF.

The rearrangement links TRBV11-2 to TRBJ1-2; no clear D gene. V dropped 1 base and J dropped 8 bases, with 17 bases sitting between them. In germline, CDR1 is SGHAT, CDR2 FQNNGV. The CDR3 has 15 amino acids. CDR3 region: CASSLGSYGKEGYTF. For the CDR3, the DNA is TGTGCCAGCAGCTTAGGCAGTTACGGGAAGGAGGGCTACACCTTC. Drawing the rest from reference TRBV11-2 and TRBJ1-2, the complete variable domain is EAGVAQSPRYKIIEKRQSVAFWCNPISGHATLYWYQQILGQGPKLLIQFQNNGVVDDSQLPKDRFSAERLKGVDSTLKIQPAKLEDSAVYLCASSLGSYGKEGYTFGSGTRLTVV.

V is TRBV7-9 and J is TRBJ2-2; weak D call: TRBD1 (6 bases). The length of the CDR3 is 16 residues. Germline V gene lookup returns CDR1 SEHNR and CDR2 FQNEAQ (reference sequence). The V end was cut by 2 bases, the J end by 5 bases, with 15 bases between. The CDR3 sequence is CASSLRTAGWTGELFF. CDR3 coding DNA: TGTGCCAGCAGCTTACGGACAGCCGGATGGACCGGGGAGCTGTTTTTT. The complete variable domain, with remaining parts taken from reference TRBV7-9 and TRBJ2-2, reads DTGVSQNPRHKITKRGQNVTFRCDPISEHNRLYWYRQTLGQGPEFLTYFQNEAQLEKSRLLSDRFSAERPKGSFSTLEIQRTEQGDSAMYLCASSLRTAGWTGELFFGEGSRLTVL.

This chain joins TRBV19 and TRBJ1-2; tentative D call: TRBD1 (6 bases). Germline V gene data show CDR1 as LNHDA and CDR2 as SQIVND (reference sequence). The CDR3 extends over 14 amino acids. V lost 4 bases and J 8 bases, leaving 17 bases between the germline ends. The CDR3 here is CASSNTKGVGGYTF. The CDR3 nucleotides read TGTGCCAGTAGTAATACGAAGGGGGTTGGCGGCTACACCTTC.

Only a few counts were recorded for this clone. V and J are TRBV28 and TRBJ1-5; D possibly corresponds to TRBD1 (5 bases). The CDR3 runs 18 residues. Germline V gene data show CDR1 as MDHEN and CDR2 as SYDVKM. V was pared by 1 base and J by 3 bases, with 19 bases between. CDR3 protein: CASSLSRGLGSLNQPQHF. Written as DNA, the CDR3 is TGTGCCAGCAGTTTATCAAGGGGATTGGGCTCCCTCAATCAGCCCCAGCATTTT.

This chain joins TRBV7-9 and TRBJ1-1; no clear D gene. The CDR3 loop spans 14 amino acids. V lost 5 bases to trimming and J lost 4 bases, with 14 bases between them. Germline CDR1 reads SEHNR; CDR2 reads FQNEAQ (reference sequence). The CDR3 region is CASSGDKESTEAFF. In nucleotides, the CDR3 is TGTGCCAGCAGCGGCGACAAGGAAAGCACTGAAGCTTTCTTT.

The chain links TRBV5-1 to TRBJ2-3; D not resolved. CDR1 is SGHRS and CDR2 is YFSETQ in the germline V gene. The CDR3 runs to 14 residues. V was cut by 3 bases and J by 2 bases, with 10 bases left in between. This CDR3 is CASSSAAITDTQYF. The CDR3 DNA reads TGCGCCAGCAGCTCGGCGGCCATCACAGATACGCAGTATTTT.

CDR3 coding DNA: TGTGCCAGCAGCCAAGTGTTAGAAACTAGCGTGAACACCGGGGAGCTGTTTTTT. As protein: CASSQVLETSVNTGELFF. The rearrangement uses TRBV3-1 (or the pseudogene TRBV3-2) and TRBJ2-2, with 7 nucleotides matching TRBD2. This CDR3 region has 18 residues. With 1 base clipped from V and 1 base from J, the junction kept 9 bases outside the gene matches. The V gene's germline CDR1 is LGHDT and CDR2 YNNKEL (reference sequence).

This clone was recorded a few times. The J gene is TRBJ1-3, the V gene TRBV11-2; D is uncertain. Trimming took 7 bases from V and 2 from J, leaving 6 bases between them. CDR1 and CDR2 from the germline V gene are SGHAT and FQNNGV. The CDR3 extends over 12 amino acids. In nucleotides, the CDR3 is TGTGCCAGCAAGAGAACTGGAAACACCATATATTTT. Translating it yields CASKRTGNTIYF.

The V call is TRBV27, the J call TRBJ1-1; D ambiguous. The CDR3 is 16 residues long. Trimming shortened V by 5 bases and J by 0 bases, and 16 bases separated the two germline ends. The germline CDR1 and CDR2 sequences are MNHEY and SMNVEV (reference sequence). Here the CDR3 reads CASSAQTEGLNTEAFF. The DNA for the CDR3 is TGTGCCAGCAGTGCACAGACCGAAGGCCTGAACACTGAAGCTTTCTTT.

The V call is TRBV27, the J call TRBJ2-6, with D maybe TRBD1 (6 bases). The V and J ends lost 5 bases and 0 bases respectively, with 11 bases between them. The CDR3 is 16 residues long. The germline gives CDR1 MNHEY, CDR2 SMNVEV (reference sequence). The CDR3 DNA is TGTGCCAGCAGTCCGACAGGCTTCTCTGGGGCCAACGTCCTGACTTTC. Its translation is CASSPTGFSGANVLTF.

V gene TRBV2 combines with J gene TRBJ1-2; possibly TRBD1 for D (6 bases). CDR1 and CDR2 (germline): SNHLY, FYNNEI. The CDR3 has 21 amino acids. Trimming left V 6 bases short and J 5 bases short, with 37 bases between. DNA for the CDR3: TGTGCCAGCAGGGGGAGTACGGCCGACCGGGACAAATTACCCGGGAGGTATGGCTACACCTTC. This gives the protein CASRGSTADRDKLPGRYGYTF.

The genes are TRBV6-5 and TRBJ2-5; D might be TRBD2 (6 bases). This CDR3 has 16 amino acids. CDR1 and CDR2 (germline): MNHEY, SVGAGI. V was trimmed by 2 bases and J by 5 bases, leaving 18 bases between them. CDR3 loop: CASSYGRTPGGETQYF. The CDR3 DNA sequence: TGTGCCAGCAGTTACGGGAGGACCCCGGGTGGGGAGACCCAGTACTTC.

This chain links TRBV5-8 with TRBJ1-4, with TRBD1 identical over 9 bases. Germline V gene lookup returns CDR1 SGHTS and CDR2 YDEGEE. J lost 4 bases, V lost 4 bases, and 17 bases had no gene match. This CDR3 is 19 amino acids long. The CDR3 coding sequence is TGTGCCAGCAGCCGGGGACAGGGAAGGGTCCATTCCGATAATGAAAAACTGTTTTTT. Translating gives CASSRGQGRVHSDNEKLFF.

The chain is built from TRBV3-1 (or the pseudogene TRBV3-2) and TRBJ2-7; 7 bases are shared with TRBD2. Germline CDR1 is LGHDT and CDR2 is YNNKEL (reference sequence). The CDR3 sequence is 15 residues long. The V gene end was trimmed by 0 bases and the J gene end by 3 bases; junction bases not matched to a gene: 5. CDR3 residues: CASSQDLSGFYEQYF. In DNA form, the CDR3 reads TGTGCCAGCAGCCAAGATCTTAGCGGGTTCTACGAGCAGTACTTC.

CDR3: CAWTASGYTEAFF. CDR3 DNA: TGTGCCTGGACTGCTTCCGGGTACACTGAAGCTTTCTTT. The V call is TRBV30, the J call TRBJ1-1; D remains ambiguous. The ends were cut back, 4 bases at V and 3 bases at J, with 12 bases in the middle. The CDR3 extends over 13 amino acids. Per the germline V gene, CDR1 is GTSNPN and CDR2 is SVGIG (reference sequence).

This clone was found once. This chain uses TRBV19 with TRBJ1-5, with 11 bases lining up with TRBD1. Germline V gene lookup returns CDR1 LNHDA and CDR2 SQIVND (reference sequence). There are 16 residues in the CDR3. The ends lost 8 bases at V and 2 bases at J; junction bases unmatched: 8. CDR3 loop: CASRDRGDLGNQPQHF. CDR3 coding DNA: TGTGCCAGTCGGGACAGGGGGGATTTGGGCAATCAGCCCCAGCATTTT.

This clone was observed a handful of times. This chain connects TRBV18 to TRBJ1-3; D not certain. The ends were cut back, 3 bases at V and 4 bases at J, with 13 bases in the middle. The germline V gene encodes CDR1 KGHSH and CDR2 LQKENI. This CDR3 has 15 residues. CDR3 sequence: CASSPRTKEGNTIYF. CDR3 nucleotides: TGTGCCAGCTCACCTCGTACTAAGGAAGGAAACACCATATATTTT.

The CDR3 is CASSTRGHSTDTQYF. CDR3 nucleotide sequence: TGTGCCAGCAGCACCAGGGGGCATAGCACAGATACGCAGTATTTT. The rearrangement uses TRBV7-2 and TRBJ2-3; 8 nucleotides agree with TRBD1. The CDR3 has 15 amino acids. The germline CDR1 and CDR2 sequences are SGHTA and FQGNSA. Trimming cost V 5 bases and J 0 bases; bases outside gene matches: 4.

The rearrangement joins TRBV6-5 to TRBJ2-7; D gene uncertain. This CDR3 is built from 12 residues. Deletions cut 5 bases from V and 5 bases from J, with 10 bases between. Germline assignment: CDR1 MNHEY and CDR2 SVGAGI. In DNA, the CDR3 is TGTGCCAGCAGTCCTCGAGTTGACGAGCAGTACTTC. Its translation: CASSPRVDEQYF.

The CDR3 reads CASSFATGISAFEQYF. The CDR3 DNA follows: TGTGCCAGCAGTTTCGCTACAGGGATTAGTGCTTTCGAGCAGTACTTC. J is TRBJ2-7 and V is TRBV28, with D possibly being TRBD1 (6 bases). Germline V gene lookup returns CDR1 MDHEN and CDR2 SYDVKM. The CDR3 consists of 16 residues. V was cut by 3 bases and J by 6 bases, with 21 bases left in between.

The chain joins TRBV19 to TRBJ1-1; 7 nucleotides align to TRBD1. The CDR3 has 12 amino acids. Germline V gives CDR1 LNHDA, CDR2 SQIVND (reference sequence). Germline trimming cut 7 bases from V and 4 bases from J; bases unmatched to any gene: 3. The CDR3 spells CASTTGATEAFF. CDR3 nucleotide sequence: TGTGCCAGTACCACAGGGGCCACTGAAGCTTTCTTT.

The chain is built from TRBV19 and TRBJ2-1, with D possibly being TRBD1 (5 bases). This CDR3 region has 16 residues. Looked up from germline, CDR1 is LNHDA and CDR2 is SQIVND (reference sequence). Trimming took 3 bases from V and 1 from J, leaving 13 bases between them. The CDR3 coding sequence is TGTGCCAGTAGTATTGGGTCAGGGCGTTCCTACAATGAGCAGTTCTTC. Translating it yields CASSIGSGRSYNEQFF.